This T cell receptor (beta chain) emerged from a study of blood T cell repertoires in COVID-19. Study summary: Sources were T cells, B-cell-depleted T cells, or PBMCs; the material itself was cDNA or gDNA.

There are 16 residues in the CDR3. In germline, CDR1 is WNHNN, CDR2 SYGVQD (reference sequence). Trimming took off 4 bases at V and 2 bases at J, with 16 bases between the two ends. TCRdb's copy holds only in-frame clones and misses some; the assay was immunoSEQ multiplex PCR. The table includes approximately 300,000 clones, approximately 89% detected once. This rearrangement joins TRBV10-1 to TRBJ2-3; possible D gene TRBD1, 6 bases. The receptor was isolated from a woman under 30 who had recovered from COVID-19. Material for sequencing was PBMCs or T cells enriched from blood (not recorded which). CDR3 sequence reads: CASSGETGEITDTQYF. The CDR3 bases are TGCGCCAGCAGTGGGGAGACAGGAGAAATCACAGATACGCAGTATTTT.